One sample yielded the 17 T cell receptor beta chains listed below, sequenced in a study of technical replicates of blood from a handful of donors. Some clones are missing from TCRdb's copy, which holds only in-frame ones; the method was immunoSEQ multiplex PCR. The table includes 70,000 to 95,000 clones, approximately 95% detected once. The sequenced sample was T cells isolated from PBMCs. Source of these receptors: a human donor in good health.

The chain carries TRBV18 and TRBJ2-7; 8 positions agree with TRBD1. The CDR3 is made up of 16 amino acids. CDR1 is KGHSH and CDR2 is LQKENI in the germline V gene. Unmatched junction bases numbered 14, after V lost 5 bases and J lost 5 bases. The CDR3 bases are TGTGCCAGCTCAGAGGGACAGGTTCCCCCGTTCGACGAGCAGTACTTC. Amino acid sequence: CASSEGQVPPFDEQYF. The full variable domain, its missing parts supplied by reference TRBV18 and TRBJ2-7, is NAGVMQNPRHLVRRRGQEARLRCSPMKGHSHVYWYRQLPEEGLKFMVYLQKENIIDESGMPKERFSAEFPKEGPSILRIQQVVRGDSAAYFCASSEGQVPPFDEQYFGPGTRLTVT.

The chain links TRBV4-1 to TRBJ2-7, with D tentatively TRBD1 (6 bases). The V gene's germline CDR1 is MGHRA and CDR2 YSYEKL. The CDR3 totals 13 residues. V lost 4 bases and J 3 bases, leaving 10 bases between the germline ends. CDR3 loop: CASSPRGNYEQYF. CDR3 DNA sequence: TGCGCCAGCAGCCCAAGGGGGAACTACGAGCAGTACTTC.

In this sample, this clone turned up once. The J gene is TRBJ1-2, the V gene TRBV28; 7 positions agree with TRBD1. Losses at the gene ends were 9 bases for V and 6 bases for J; bases not matched to a gene: 10. Germline values: CDR1 MDHEN, CDR2 SYDVKM. The length of the CDR3 is 13 residues. CDR3 in DNA: TGTGCCAGTACCTGGACAGGCCCCCATGGCTACACCTTC. Its protein is CASTWTGPHGYTF.

The V call is TRBV4-2, the J call TRBJ1-3; D not certain. Looked up from germline, CDR1 is LGHNA and CDR2 is YNFKEQ. The CDR3 spans 18 residues. V was clipped by 0 bases and J by 4 bases, with 19 bases between them. The CDR3 bases are TGTGCCAGCAGCCAAGAGCGTGACTTCCCTTCGGGGGGAAACACCATATATTTT. Amino acid sequence: CASSQERDFPSGGNTIYF.

The CDR3 sequence is CASRPDPGGQPQHF. The DNA of the CDR3 is TGTGCCAGCAGACCCGATCCAGGCGGGCAGCCCCAGCATTTT. The chain carries TRBV4-2 and TRBJ1-5; D uncertain. Trimming took 6 bases from V and 7 from J, leaving 16 bases between them. This CDR3 comprises 14 residues. Germline lookup yields CDR1 LGHNA and CDR2 YNFKEQ.

The chain couples TRBV27 to TRBJ2-3, with TRBD2 matching over 8 bases. In germline, CDR1 is MNHEY, CDR2 SMNVEV (reference sequence). The trim removed 5 bases at V and 7 bases at J, leaving 8 bases unmatched. CDR3 length: 14 residues. DNA for the CDR3: TGTGCCAGCAGTCCTCGGACTAGCAGGCATACGCAGTATTTT. It translates to CASSPRTSRHTQYF.

This clone was recorded only once. This chain links TRBV6-5 with TRBJ1-6; TRBD1 matches at 9 bases. The V gene end was trimmed by 6 bases and the J gene end by 7 bases; junction bases not matched to a gene: 4. Germline loops: CDR1 MNHEY, CDR2 SVGAGI. The CDR3 is 14 residues long. The CDR3 loop is CASSPQGANSPLHF. In nucleotides, the CDR3 is TGTGCCAGCAGCCCACAGGGGGCCAATTCACCCCTCCACTTT.

The chain couples TRBV6-5 to TRBJ2-5; 8 bases line up with TRBD2. The CDR3 spans 15 residues. In germline, CDR1 is MNHEY, CDR2 SVGAGI. J gave up 3 bases and V 2 bases, and 5 bases lay outside the gene matches. CDR3 in amino acids: CASSYGTSGEETQYF. CDR3 nucleotide sequence: TGTGCCAGCAGTTACGGCACTAGCGGAGAAGAGACCCAGTACTTC.

The V gene is TRBV28, the J gene TRBJ1-1; no reliable D call. Trimming cost V 2 bases and J 1 base, with 8 bases left between them. The CDR3 is 14 residues long. Germline-derived CDR1 and CDR2 are MDHEN and SYDVKM. DNA for the CDR3: TGTGCCAGCAGTTTAGTGGAGCGGAACACTGAAGCTTTCTTT. This sequence encodes CASSLVERNTEAFF.

The chain recombines TRBV15 with TRBJ2-7, with a weak D call TRBD1 (6 bases). The CDR3 has 14 residues. Germline loops: CDR1 LNHNV, CDR2 YYDKDF (reference sequence). Between the trimmed V and J ends, which lost 6 bases and 0 bases, there was a span of 12 bases. The DNA for the CDR3 is TGTGCCACCAGGGACAGTTCGAGCTCCTACGAGCAGTACTTC. This translates into CATRDSSSSYEQYF.

V and J are TRBV5-1 and TRBJ1-5; no clear D. V dropped 4 bases and J dropped 2 bases, with 13 bases sitting between them. The CDR3 extends over 15 amino acids. Germline loops: CDR1 SGHRS, CDR2 YFSETQ. The DNA for the CDR3 is TGCGCCAGCAGCCTAGGACTCGGTCGCAATCAGCCCCAGCATTTT. Encoded protein: CASSLGLGRNQPQHF.

The V gene is TRBV7-9, the J gene TRBJ1-1, with unresolved D. The CDR3 consists of 16 residues. Trimming pared 2 bases from V and 4 bases from J, leaving 17 bases between. The germline V gene encodes CDR1 SEHNR and CDR2 FQNEAQ (reference sequence). The CDR3 nucleotides read TGTGCCAGCAGCTTATCCCTTAAGGCCGAGGGCACTGAAGCTTTCTTT. Translated, it gives CASSLSLKAEGTEAFF.

The chain carries TRBV5-1 and TRBJ2-1; TRBD2 matches at 13 bases. Looked up from germline, CDR1 is SGHRS and CDR2 is YFSETQ. The V and J ends lost 4 bases and 0 bases, in that order; junction bases with no gene match: 7. This CDR3 comprises 18 residues. Here the CDR3 reads CASSEGTSGVGSYNEQFF. The CDR3 DNA sequence: TGCGCCAGCAGCGAGGGGACTAGCGGGGTGGGCTCCTACAATGAGCAGTTCTTC. The entire variable domain, with the rest obtained from reference TRBV5-1 and TRBJ2-1, is as follows: KAGVTQTPRYLIKTRGQQVTLSCSPISGHRSVSWYQQTPGQGLQFLFEYFSETQRNKGNFPGRFSGRQFSNSRSEMNVSTLELGDSALYLCASSEGTSGVGSYNEQFFGPGTRLTVL.

The chain couples TRBV7-2 to TRBJ1-2, with 9 bases aligning to TRBD1. The trim removed 3 bases at V and 3 bases at J, leaving 5 bases unmatched. Looked up from germline, CDR1 is SGHTA and CDR2 is FQGNSA. The CDR3 has 15 residues. CDR3 protein: CASSFGQGKDYGYTF. In DNA form, the CDR3 reads TGTGCCAGCAGCTTCGGACAGGGGAAGGACTATGGCTACACCTTC.

This chain links TRBV2 with TRBJ2-3, with a weak D call TRBD2 (6 bases). V was trimmed by 7 bases and J by 3 bases, leaving 17 bases between them. The CDR3 is 15 residues long. Germline V lookup: CDR1 SNHLY, CDR2 FYNNEI. The CDR3 loop reads CASKGNAGRTDTQYF. DNA for the CDR3: TGTGCCAGCAAGGGTAATGCGGGGAGGACAGATACGCAGTATTTT.

The chain carries TRBV28 and TRBJ1-5, with D perhaps TRBD1 (6 bases). CDR1 MDHEN and CDR2 SYDVKM come from the germline V gene. The CDR3 is made up of 15 amino acids. The V end lost 2 bases, the J end lost 3 bases, and 11 bases lay between the germline ends. The CDR3 here is CASSLISGVNQPQHF. Written as DNA, the CDR3 is TGTGCCAGCAGTTTAATCTCAGGGGTCAATCAGCCCCAGCATTTT.

CDR3 in amino acids: CASSSGIEGSNEGTDTQYF. In DNA, the CDR3 is TGTGCCAGCAGCTCCGGGATTGAAGGGTCTAACGAAGGCACAGATACGCAGTATTTT. V is TRBV7-2 and J is TRBJ2-3; D may be TRBD2 (5 bases). The V gene lost 4 bases and the J gene lost 1 base, with 24 bases spanning the gap. CDR1 and CDR2 (germline): SGHTA, FQGNSA. CDR3 size: 19 residues.